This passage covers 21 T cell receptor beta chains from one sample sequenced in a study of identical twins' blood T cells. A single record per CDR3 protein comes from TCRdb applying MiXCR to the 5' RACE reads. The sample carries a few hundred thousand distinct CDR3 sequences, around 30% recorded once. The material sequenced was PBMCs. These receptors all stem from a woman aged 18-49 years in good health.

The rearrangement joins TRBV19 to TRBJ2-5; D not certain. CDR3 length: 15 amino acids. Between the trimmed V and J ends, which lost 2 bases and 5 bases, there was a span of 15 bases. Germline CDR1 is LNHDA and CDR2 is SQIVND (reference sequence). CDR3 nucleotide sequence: TGTGCCAGTAGTATAAAAGGTTACGATGGGGAGACCCAGTACTTC. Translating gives CASSIKGYDGETQYF.

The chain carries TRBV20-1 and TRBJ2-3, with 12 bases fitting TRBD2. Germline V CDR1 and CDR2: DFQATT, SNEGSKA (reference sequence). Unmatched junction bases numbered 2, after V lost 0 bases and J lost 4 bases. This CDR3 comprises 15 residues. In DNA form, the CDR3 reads TGCAGTGCTAGAGATGCTAGCGGGGGGGCAGATACGCAGTATTTT. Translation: CSARDASGGADTQYF.

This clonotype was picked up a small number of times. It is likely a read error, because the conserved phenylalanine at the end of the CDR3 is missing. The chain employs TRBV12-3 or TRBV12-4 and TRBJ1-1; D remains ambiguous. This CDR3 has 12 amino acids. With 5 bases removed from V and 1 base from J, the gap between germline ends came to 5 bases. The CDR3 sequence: CASSPKNTEAFL. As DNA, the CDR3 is TGTGCCAGCAGTCCCAAGAACACTGAAGCTTTCCTT.

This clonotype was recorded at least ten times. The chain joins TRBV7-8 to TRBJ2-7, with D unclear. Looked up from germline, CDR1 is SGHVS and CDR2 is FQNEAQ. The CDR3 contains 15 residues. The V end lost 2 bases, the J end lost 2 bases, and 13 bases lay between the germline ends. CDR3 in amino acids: CASSLTGAQTYEQYF. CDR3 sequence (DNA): TGTGCCAGCAGCTTAACCGGCGCACAGACCTACGAGCAGTACTTC.

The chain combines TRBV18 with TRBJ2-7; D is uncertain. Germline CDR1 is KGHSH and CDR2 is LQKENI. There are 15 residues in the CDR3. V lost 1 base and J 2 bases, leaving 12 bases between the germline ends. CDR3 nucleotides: TGTGCCAGCTCACCACGGCAGCTCTCCACCTACGAGCAGTACTTC. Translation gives CASSPRQLSTYEQYF.

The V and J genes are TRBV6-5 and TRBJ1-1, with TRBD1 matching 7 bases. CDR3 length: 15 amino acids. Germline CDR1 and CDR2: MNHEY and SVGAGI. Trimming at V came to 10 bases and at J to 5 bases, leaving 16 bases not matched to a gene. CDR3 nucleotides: TGTGCCACCACCCTATTAGGACAGGCCGGAACTGAAGCTTTCTTT. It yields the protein CATTLLGQAGTEAFF.

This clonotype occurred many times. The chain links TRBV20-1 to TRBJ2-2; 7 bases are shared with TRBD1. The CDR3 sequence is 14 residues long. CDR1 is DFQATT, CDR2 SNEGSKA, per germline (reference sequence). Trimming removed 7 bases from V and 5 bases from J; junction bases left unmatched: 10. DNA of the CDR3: TGCAGTGTCCGGAGGCAGGGGGATACCGGGGAGCTGTTTTTT. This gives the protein CSVRRQGDTGELFF.

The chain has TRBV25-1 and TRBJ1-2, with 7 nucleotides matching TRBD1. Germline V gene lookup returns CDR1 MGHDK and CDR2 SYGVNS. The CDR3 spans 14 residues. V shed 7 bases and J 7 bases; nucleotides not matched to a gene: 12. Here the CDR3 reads CASNPWDRVGGYTF. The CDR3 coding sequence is TGTGCCAGCAATCCCTGGGACAGAGTTGGTGGCTACACCTTC.

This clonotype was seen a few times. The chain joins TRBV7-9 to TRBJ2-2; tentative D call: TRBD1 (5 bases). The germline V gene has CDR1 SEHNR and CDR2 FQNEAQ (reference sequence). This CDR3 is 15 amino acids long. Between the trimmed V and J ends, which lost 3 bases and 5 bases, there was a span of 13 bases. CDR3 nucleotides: TGTGCCAGCAGCTTCTCACAGGCGAGAACCGGGGAGCTGTTTTTT. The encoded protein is CASSFSQARTGELFF.

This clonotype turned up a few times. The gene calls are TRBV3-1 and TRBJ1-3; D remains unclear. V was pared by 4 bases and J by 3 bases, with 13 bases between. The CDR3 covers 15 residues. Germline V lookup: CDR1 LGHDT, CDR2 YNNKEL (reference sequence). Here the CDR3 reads CASSRWGEGGNTIYF. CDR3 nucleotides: TGTGCCAGCAGCCGATGGGGAGAAGGTGGAAACACCATATATTTT.

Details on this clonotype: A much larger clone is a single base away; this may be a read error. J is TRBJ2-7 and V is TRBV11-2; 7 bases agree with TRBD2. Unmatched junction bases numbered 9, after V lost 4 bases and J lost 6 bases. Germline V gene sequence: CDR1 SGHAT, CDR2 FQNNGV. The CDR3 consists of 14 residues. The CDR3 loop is CASSSWSTSSEQYF. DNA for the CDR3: TGTGCCAGCAGCTCTTGGTCGACTAGCAGCGAGCAGTACTTC.

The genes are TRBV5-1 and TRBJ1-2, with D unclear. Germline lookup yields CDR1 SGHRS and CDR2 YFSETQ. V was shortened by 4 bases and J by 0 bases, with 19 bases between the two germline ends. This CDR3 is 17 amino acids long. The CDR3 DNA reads TGCGCCAGCAGCGCAAACGGAGGAGGTAAAGCTAACTATGGCTACACCTTC. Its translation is CASSANGGGKANYGYTF.

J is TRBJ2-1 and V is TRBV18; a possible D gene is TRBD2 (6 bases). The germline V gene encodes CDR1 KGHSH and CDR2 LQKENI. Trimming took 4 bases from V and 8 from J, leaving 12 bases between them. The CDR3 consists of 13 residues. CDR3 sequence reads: CASSQGLRDEQFF. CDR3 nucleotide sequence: TGTGCCAGCTCACAGGGACTCCGGGATGAGCAGTTCTTC.

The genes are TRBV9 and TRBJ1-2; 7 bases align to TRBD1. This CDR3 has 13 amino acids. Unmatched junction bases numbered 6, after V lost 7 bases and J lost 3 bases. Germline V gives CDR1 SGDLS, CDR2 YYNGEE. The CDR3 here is CASPLTGDYGYTF. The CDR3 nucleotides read TGTGCCAGCCCGCTTACAGGGGACTATGGCTACACCTTC.

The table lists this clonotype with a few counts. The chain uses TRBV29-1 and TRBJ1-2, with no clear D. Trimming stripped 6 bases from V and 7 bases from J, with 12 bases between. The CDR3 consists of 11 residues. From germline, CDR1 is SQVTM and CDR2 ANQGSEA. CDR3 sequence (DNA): TGCAGCGTCGGTTCAGGACTTGGCTACACCTTC. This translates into CSVGSGLGYTF.

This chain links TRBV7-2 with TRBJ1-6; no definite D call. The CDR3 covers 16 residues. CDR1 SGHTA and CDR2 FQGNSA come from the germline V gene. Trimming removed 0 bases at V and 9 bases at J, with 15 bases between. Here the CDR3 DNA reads TGTGCCAGCAGCTTAGCTAAGGACCAGAAAGGTTCACCCCTCCACTTT. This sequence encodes CASSLAKDQKGSPLHF.

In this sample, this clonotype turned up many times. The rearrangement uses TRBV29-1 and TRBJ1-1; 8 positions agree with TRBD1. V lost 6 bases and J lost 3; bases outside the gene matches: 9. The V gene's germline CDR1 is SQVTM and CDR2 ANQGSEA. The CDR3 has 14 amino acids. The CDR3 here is CSVKSGTGDTEAFF. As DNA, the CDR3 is TGCAGCGTAAAGTCCGGGACAGGAGACACTGAAGCTTTCTTT.

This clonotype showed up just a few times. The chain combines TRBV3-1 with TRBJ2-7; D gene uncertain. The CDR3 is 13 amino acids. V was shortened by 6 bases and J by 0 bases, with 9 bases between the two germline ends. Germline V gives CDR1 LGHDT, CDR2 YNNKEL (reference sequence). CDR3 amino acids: CASRQRSSYEQYF. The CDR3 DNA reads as TGTGCCAGCAGGCAGCGAAGCTCCTACGAGCAGTACTTC.

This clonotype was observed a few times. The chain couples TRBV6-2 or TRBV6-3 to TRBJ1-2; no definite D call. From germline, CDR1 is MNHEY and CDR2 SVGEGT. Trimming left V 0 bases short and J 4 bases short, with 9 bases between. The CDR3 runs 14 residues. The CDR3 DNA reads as TGTGCCAGCAGTTACTCCCCTGAAGGCTATGGCTACACCTTC. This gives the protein CASSYSPEGYGYTF.

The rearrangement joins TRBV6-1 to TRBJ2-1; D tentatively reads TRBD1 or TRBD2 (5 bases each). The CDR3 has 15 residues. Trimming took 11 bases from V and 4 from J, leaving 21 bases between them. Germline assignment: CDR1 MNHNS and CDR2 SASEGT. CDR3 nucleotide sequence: TGTGCCGCCCAGGGAGACTATCAGCTATACAATGAGCAGTTCTTC. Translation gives CAAQGDYQLYNEQFF.

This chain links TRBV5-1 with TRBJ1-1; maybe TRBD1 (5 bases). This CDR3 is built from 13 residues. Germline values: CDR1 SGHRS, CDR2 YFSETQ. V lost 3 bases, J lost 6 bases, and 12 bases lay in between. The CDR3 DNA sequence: TGCGCCAGCAGCTCCCAGGGTTTTGCTGAAGCTTTCTTT. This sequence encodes CASSSQGFAEAFF.